The T cell receptor (beta chain) described here comes from a study of shared clonotypes between healthy human individuals. Study summary: Each donor contributed plates that comprised three CD4 naive, three CD4 memory, two CD8 naive and one CD8 memory.

The germline V and J ends were trimmed by 3 bases and 8 bases, with 20 bases remaining between them. Germline V gene sequence: CDR1 MDHEN, CDR2 SYDVKM. The CDR3 loop spans 16 amino acids. Study-wide findings and caveats: Non-shared clonotypes displayed generation probabilities falling below those of clonotypes present in all four donors.

Comments on this clone: The antigen is undetermined.

TCRdb's table, derived via immunoSEQ multiplex PCR, lists solely in-frame clones and lacks some. Of roughly 2.1 million clones in the sample, about 92% were seen once. Terminally differentiated effector memory CD45RA+ cells were excluded by CCR7 positive selection of CD45RO-negative cells. The sequence derives from a man between 18 and 29 years old in good health. Some clones in this sample may be carry-over from other donors' samples. Sequences were obtained from naive CD8+ T cells from PBMCs. This chain joins TRBV28 and TRBJ1-5; D may be TRBD1 (6 bases). CDR3 amino acids: CASSFLAGETREPQHF. The CDR3 nucleotides read TGTGCCAGCAGTTTTCTTGCAGGGGAGACGAGGGAGCCCCAGCATTTT.